These 18 T cell receptor beta chains share one sample of origin, sequenced in a study of T cell clonotyping in hematopoietic cell transplantation. The repertoire was sequenced with immunoSEQ multiplex PCR; TCRdb's copy has only in-frame clones and lacks some. The sample has 5,000 or so clones, nearly 90% seen once. Sample: peripheral blood mononuclear cells, taken 100 days after allogeneic stem cell transplant. Receptors originate from a male patient in his 70s who had an allogeneic stem cell transplant from an unrelated donor, so T cells may come from the graft donor. Some clones in this sample may be carry-over from other donors' samples.

The V gene is TRBV2, the J gene TRBJ1-5; 7 bases are shared with TRBD1. Germline lookup yields CDR1 SNHLY and CDR2 FYNNEI. CDR3 length: 13 residues. Trimming at V came to 5 bases and at J to 9 bases, leaving 7 bases not matched to a gene. CDR3 DNA sequence: TGTGCCAGCAGTCCCGGACAGGAGCGGCCCCAGCATTTT. Translating it yields CASSPGQERPQHF.

V and J are TRBV11-2 and TRBJ1-2, with D perhaps matching TRBD1 (5 bases). The CDR3 runs 12 residues. Germline CDR1 is SGHAT and CDR2 is FQNNGV. V was trimmed by 3 bases and J by 4 bases, leaving 6 bases between them. This chain's CDR3 is CASSLGLYGYTF. CDR3 coding DNA: TGTGCCAGCAGCTTGGGGCTCTATGGCTACACCTTC. Looking up the rest from reference TRBV11-2 and TRBJ1-2 gives the full variable domain: EAGVAQSPRYKIIEKRQSVAFWCNPISGHATLYWYQQILGQGPKLLIQFQNNGVVDDSQLPKDRFSAERLKGVDSTLKIQPAKLEDSAVYLCASSLGLYGYTFGSGTRLTVV.

The chain has TRBV7-9 and TRBJ1-2, with D perhaps matching TRBD1 (5 bases). The CDR3 covers 14 residues. V lost 6 bases and J 6 bases, leaving 17 bases between the germline ends. Germline values: CDR1 SEHNR, CDR2 FQNEAQ (reference sequence). The CDR3, as DNA: TGTGCCAGCAGTCGACAGTCCCAAAAGGATGGCTACACCTTC. This encodes CASSRQSQKDGYTF.

Notes on this clone: Mismatch with germline at one junction end may stem from a read error. The J gene is TRBJ2-3, the V gene TRBV7-3, with 7 bases identical to TRBD2. The germline gives CDR1 SGHTA, CDR2 FQGTGA. The CDR3 is 16 amino acids. CDR3 nucleotides: TGTGCTAGCAGCTTACGGGGCGGGAGTTGGACAGATACGCAGTATTTT. This sequence encodes CASSLRGGSWTDTQYF.

The chain carries TRBV7-2 and TRBJ2-7; the match to TRBD1 covers 7 bases. V lost 1 base and J lost 0; bases outside the gene matches: 3. The V gene's germline CDR1 is SGHTA and CDR2 FQGNSA. This CDR3 comprises 15 residues. The CDR3 loop reads CASSLVTGISYEQYF. CDR3 DNA sequence: TGTGCCAGCAGCTTAGTGACAGGGATCTCCTACGAGCAGTACTTC.

The chain couples TRBV6-1 to TRBJ2-7, with D possibly called TRBD1 or TRBD2 (5 bases each). The CDR3 loop spans 15 amino acids. Germline lookup yields CDR1 MNHNS and CDR2 SASEGT. Trimming left V 2 bases short and J 0 bases short, with 11 bases between. This CDR3 reads CASSETLGDSYEQYF. CDR3 sequence (DNA): TGTGCCAGCAGTGAAACCTTGGGGGACTCCTACGAGCAGTACTTC.

The V and J genes are TRBV7-2 and TRBJ2-1; 7 bases align to TRBD2. Germline CDR1 SGHTA, CDR2 FQGNSA. This CDR3 is 15 amino acids long. V shed 5 bases, J shed 7 bases, and the junction held 11 bases outside the gene matches. CDR3 sequence reads: CASSQMLGGGNEQFF. The CDR3 region has the DNA TGTGCCAGCAGCCAAATGCTGGGGGGGGGTAATGAGCAGTTCTTC.

The CDR3 loop is CASSFREETQYF. In nucleotides, the CDR3 is TGTGCCAGCAGCTTCAGAGAAGAGACCCAGTACTTC. This chain joins TRBV7-2 and TRBJ2-5; D is uncertain. Trimming shortened V by 3 bases and J by 3 bases, and 5 bases separated the two germline ends. Per germline, CDR1 SGHTA and CDR2 FQGNSA. The CDR3 extends over 12 amino acids.

The V call is TRBV5-1, the J call TRBJ2-3; D possibly uses TRBD1 or TRBD2 (5 bases each). Germline loops: CDR1 SGHRS, CDR2 YFSETQ. The length of the CDR3 is 17 residues. Trimming took off 0 bases at V and 3 bases at J, with 17 bases between the two ends. The CDR3 protein is CASSLGHRDRHTDTQYF. CDR3 DNA: TGCGCCAGCAGCTTGGGTCATCGGGACCGGCATACAGATACGCAGTATTTT.

The chain uses TRBV7-6 and TRBJ2-7; D call uncertain. Between the trimmed V and J ends, which lost 8 bases and 0 bases, there was a span of 11 bases. The CDR3 contains 13 residues. Looked up from germline, CDR1 is SGHVS and CDR2 is FNYEAQ. The CDR3 loop is CASQGWRSYEQYF. As DNA, the CDR3 is TGTGCCAGCCAAGGGTGGCGCTCCTACGAGCAGTACTTC.

The V and J genes are TRBV6-5 and TRBJ1-4, with 10 bases that match TRBD1. The CDR3 is 14 residues long. The J segment lost 8 bases and the V segment lost 5 bases, leaving 5 bases of the junction unmatched. Germline CDR1 and CDR2: MNHEY and SVGAGI. CDR3 DNA sequence: TGTGCCAGCAGTGGGGACAGGGGAGTCGAAAAACTGTTTTTT. Encoded protein: CASSGDRGVEKLFF.

This chain connects TRBV28 to TRBJ2-7; 9 nucleotides match TRBD1. Unmatched junction bases numbered 10, after V lost 5 bases and J lost 5 bases. CDR3 length: 15 residues. CDR1 and CDR2 (germline): MDHEN, SYDVKM. The CDR3 DNA reads as TGTGCCAGCAGTATGGACAGGGGACGGGTTAACGAGCAGTACTTC. This translates into CASSMDRGRVNEQYF.

The gene calls are TRBV29-1 and TRBJ2-7; 11 nucleotides line up with TRBD2. The V and J ends lost 4 bases and 7 bases, in that order; junction bases with no gene match: 6. The CDR3 spans 13 residues. From germline, CDR1 is SQVTM and CDR2 ANQGSEA. CDR3: CSVVAGGPGEQYF. CDR3 DNA sequence: TGCAGCGTTGTAGCGGGAGGGCCGGGGGAGCAGTACTTC.

This clone came up a few times. The chain uses TRBV27 and TRBJ2-1; D gene unclear. This CDR3 has 14 residues. Germline assignment: CDR1 MNHEY and CDR2 SMNVEV (reference sequence). The V end was cut by 8 bases, the J end by 6 bases, with 17 bases between. The DNA for the CDR3 is TGTGCCAGCTCCACACCCCGGGCGTTCAATGAGCAGTTCTTC. Translation gives CASSTPRAFNEQFF.

This chain connects TRBV9 to TRBJ1-1, with D unresolved. Trimming shortened V by 5 bases and J by 1 base, and 15 bases separated the two germline ends. This CDR3 comprises 15 residues. Germline V gene sequence: CDR1 SGDLS, CDR2 YYNGEE. The CDR3 coding sequence is TGTGCCAGCAGTCGTCCTAGGGCCGGGAACACTGAAGCTTTCTTT. Translated, it gives CASSRPRAGNTEAFF.

This clone was seen a single time. J is TRBJ2-1 and V is TRBV5-4, with a possible D match to TRBD2 (6 bases). CDR1 is SGHNT, CDR2 YYREEE, per germline (reference sequence). Trimming removed 0 bases from V and 9 bases from J, with 19 bases in between. The CDR3 runs 16 residues. This chain's CDR3 is CASSLVTSDPSTEQFF. Here the CDR3 DNA reads TGTGCCAGCAGCTTGGTGACTAGTGATCCATCCACTGAGCAGTTCTTC.

This chain uses TRBV30 with TRBJ2-1, with 11 bases matching TRBD2. J gave up 7 bases and V 0 bases, and 11 bases lay outside the gene matches. Germline loops: CDR1 GTSNPN, CDR2 SVGIG (reference sequence). This CDR3 has 17 residues. CDR3 in DNA: TGTGCCTGGAGTGTACGGGTAGCGGGAGGGCCGGGGAATGAGCAGTTCTTC. It encodes CAWSVRVAGGPGNEQFF.

This chain links TRBV19 with TRBJ2-1, with TRBD2 as a possible D gene (6 bases). The V gene's germline CDR1 is LNHDA and CDR2 SQIVND (reference sequence). The CDR3 totals 13 residues. V shed 3 bases and J shed 8 bases, with 11 bases lying between them. The CDR3 DNA follows: TGTGCCAGTAGTATCTTGGGAGGCGATGAGCAGTTCTTC. Its protein product is CASSILGGDEQFF.